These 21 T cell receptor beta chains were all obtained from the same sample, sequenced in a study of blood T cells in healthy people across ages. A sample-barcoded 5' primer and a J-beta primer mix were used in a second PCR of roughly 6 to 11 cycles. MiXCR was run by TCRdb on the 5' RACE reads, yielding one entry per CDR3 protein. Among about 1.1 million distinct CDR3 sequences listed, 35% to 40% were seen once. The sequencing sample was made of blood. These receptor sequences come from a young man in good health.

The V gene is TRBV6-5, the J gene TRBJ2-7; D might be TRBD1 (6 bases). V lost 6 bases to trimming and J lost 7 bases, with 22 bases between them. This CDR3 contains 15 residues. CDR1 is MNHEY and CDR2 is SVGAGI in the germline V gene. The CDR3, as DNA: TGTGCCAGCAGACAGGGACGAAGCTCCTACAATGAGCAGTACTTC. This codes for CASRQGRSSYNEQYF.

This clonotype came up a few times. The CDR3 spells CASSLQPINEKLFF. Here the CDR3 DNA reads TGTGCCAGCAGCTTGCAGCCAATAAATGAAAAACTGTTTTTT. The gene calls are TRBV5-4 and TRBJ1-4; D is undetermined. The CDR3 spans 14 residues. V lost 1 base and J lost 5, with 9 bases in between. Germline CDR1 and CDR2: SGHNT and YYREEE (reference sequence).

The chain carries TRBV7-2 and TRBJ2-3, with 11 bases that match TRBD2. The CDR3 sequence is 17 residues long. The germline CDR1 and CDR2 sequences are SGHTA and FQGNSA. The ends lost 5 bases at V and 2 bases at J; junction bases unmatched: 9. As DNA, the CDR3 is TGTGCCAGCAGCAAGTGGGCTAGCGGGGGGCACACAGATACGCAGTATTTT. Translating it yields CASSKWASGGHTDTQYF.

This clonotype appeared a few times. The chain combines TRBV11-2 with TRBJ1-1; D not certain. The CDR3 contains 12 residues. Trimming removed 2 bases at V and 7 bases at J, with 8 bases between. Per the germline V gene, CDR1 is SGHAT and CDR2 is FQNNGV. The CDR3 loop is CASSLFRDEAFF. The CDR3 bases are TGTGCCAGCAGCTTATTTAGGGATGAAGCTTTCTTT.

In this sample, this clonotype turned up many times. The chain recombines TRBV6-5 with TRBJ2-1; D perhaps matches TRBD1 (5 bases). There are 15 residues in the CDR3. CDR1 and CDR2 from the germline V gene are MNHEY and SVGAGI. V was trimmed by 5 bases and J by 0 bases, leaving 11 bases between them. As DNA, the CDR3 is TGTGCCAGCAGTCCTTACAGGAGCTCCTACAATGAGCAGTTCTTC. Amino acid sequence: CASSPYRSSYNEQFF.

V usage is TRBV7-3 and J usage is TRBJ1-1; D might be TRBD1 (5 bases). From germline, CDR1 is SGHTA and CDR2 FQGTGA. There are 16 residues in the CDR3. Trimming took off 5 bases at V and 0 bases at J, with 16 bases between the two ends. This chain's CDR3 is CASSPDRGVMNTEAFF. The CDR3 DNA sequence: TGTGCCAGCAGCCCCGACCGGGGGGTAATGAACACTGAAGCTTTCTTT.

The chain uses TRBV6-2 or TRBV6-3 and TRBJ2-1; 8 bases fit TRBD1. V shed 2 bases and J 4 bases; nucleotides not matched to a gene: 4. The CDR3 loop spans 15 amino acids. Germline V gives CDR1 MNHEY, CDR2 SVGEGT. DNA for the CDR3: TGTGCCAGCAGTTACCTCGGACAGGGTTACAATGAGCAGTTCTTC. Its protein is CASSYLGQGYNEQFF.

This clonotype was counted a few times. CDR3 region: CASSPAGWEGFEPQHF. CDR3 coding DNA: TGTGCCAGCAGCCCGGCGGGATGGGAGGGGTTCGAACCCCAGCATTTT. The chain carries TRBV7-2 and TRBJ1-5, with a possible D match to TRBD1 (5 bases). Germline V gene data show CDR1 as SGHTA and CDR2 as FQGNSA. Deletions cut 5 bases from V and 10 bases from J, with 24 bases between. CDR3 length equals 16 residues.

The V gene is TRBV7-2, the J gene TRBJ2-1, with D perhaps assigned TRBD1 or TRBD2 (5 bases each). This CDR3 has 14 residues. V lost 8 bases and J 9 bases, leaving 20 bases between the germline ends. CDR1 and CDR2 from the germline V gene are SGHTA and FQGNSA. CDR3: CASRRDRLNTEQFF. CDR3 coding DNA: TGTGCCAGCCGAAGGGACCGATTAAACACTGAGCAGTTCTTC.

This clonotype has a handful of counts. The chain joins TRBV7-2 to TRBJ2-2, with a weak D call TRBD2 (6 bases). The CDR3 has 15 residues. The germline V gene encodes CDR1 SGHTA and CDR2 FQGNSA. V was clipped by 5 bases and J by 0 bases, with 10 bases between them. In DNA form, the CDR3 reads TGTGCCAGCAGCGGAACTAGCACGAACACCGGGGAGCTGTTTTTT. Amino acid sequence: CASSGTSTNTGELFF. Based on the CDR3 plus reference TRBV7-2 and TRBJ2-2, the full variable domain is GAGVSQSPSNKVTEKGKDVELRCDPISGHTALYWYRQSLGQGLEFLIYFQGNSAPDKSGLPSDRFSAERTGGSVSTLTIQRTQQEDSAVYLCASSGTSTNTGELFFGEGSRLTVL.

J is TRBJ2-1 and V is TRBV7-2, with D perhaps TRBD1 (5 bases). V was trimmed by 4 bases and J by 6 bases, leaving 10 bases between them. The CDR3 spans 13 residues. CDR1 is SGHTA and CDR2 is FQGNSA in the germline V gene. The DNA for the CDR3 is TGTGCCAGCAGCTATGACAGTCCCAATGAGCAGTTCTTC. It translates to CASSYDSPNEQFF.

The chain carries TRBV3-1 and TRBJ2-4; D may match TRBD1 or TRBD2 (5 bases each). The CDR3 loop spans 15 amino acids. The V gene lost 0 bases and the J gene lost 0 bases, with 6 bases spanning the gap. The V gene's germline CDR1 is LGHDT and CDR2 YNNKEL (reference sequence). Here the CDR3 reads CASSQEGPAKNIQYF. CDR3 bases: TGTGCCAGCAGCCAAGAGGGACCAGCCAAAAACATTCAGTACTTC.

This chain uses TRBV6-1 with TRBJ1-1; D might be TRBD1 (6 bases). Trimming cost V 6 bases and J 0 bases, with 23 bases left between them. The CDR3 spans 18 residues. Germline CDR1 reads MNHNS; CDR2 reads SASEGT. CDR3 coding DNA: TGTGCCAGCAGCCGCGCCAGGGACACTGGAAATATGAACACTGAAGCTTTCTTT. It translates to CASSRARDTGNMNTEAFF.

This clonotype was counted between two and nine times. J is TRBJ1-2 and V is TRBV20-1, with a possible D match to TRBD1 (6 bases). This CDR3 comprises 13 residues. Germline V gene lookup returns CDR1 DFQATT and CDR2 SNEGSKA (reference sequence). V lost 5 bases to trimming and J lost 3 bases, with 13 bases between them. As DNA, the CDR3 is TGCAGTGCTGAAGACTCAGGGGACTATGGCTACACCTTC. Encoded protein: CSAEDSGDYGYTF.

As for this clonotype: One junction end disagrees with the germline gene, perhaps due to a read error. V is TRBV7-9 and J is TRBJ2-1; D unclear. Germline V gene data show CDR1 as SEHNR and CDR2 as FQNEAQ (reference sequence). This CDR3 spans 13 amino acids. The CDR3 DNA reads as TGTGCCCGCAGCTTAGGGCGGCCCAATGAGCAGTTCTTC. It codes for CARSLGRPNEQFF. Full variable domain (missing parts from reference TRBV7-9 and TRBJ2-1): DTGVSQNPRHKITKRGQNVTFRCDPISEHNRLYWYRQTLGQGPEFLTYFQNEAQLEKSRLLSDRFSAERPKGSFSTLEIQRTEQGDSAMYLCARSLGRPNEQFFGPGTRLTVL.

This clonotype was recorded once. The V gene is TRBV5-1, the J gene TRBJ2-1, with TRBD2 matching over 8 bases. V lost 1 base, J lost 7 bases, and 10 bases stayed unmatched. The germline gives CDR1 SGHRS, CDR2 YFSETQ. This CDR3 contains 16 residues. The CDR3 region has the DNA TGCGCCAGCAGCTTGTCTAGTGCGGGAGGTTCGAATGAGCAGTTCTTC. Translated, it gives CASSLSSAGGSNEQFF. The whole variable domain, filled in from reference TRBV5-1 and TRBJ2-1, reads KAGVTQTPRYLIKTRGQQVTLSCSPISGHRSVSWYQQTPGQGLQFLFEYFSETQRNKGNFPGRFSGRQFSNSRSEMNVSTLELGDSALYLCASSLSSAGGSNEQFFGPGTRLTVL.

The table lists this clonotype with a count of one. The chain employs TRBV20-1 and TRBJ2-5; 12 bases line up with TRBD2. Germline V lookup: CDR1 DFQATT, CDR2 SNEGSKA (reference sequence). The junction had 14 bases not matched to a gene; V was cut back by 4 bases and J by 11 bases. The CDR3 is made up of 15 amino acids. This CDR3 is CSAILSSGGGNEQYF. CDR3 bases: TGCAGTGCTATTTTGTCTAGCGGGGGGGGAAATGAGCAGTACTTC.

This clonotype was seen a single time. The CDR3 loop is CSARDHRGQSNQPQHF. CDR3 in DNA: TGCAGTGCTAGAGACCATAGGGGACAGTCGAATCAGCCCCAGCATTTT. The rearrangement links TRBV20-1 to TRBJ1-5; TRBD1 matches at 7 bases. The V gene's germline CDR1 is DFQATT and CDR2 SNEGSKA (reference sequence). V gave up 0 bases and J gave up 4 bases; unmatched junction bases: 9. The CDR3 is made up of 16 amino acids.

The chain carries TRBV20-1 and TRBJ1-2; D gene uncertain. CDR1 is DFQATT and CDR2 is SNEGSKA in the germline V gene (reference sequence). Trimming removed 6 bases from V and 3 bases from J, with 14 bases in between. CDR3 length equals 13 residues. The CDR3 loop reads CSATSSRDYGYTF. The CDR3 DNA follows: TGCAGTGCGACCTCAAGTAGGGACTATGGCTACACCTTC.

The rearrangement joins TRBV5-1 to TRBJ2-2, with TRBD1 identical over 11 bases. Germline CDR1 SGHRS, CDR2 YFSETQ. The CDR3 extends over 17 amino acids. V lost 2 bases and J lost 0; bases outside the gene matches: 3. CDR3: CASSFGTGGTNTGELFF. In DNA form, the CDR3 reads TGCGCCAGCAGCTTTGGGACAGGGGGTACGAACACCGGGGAGCTGTTTTTT.

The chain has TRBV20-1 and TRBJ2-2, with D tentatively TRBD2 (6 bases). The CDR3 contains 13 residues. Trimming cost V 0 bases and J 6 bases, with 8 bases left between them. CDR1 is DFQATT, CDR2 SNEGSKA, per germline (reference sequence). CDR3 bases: TGCAGTGCTAGAGAAACGGGGGCCGGGGAGCTGTTTTTT. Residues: CSARETGAGELFF.